This T cell receptor (beta chain) was sequenced in a study of blood T cell repertoires in COVID-19. Study at large: The origin of the acute and convalescent COVID-19 samples was the United States, Italy and Spain.

Seattle enrolled patients during active infection and tracked them longitudinally. The germline V and J ends were trimmed by 1 base and 8 bases, with 8 bases remaining between them. The CDR3 length is 13 residues. The germline CDR1 and CDR2 sequences are LGHDT and YNNKEL (reference sequence). Under the authors' procedure: Nucleated cell number was recorded as an estimate derived from reference gene primer amplification. Using immunoSEQ multiplex PCR, the repertoire was profiled, and TCRdb retains in-frame clones only, with some absent. Clonal size and the V and J genes are those of that table, whereas D and trimming came from the DNA. The sample includes approximately 210,000 clones, roughly four fifths of them seen just once.

The chain links TRBV3-1 (or the pseudogene TRBV3-2) to TRBJ2-2; a possible D gene is TRBD2 (6 bases). This clonotype was sampled from a woman at least 80 years old with COVID-19, enrolled during active disease. The specimen sequenced was peripheral blood. The CDR3 bases are TGTGCCAGCAGCCAAGCGGGAGCGGGGGAGCTGTTTTTT. It codes for CASSQAGAGELFF.